A selection of T cell receptor beta chains follows, all from one sample in a study of T cell repertoires in aging, cancer and after chemotherapy. TCRdb passed the multiplex PCR reads through MiXCR, listing each CDR3 protein once. The table has about 10,000 distinct CDR3 sequences, 40% seen once. The sequenced sample consisted of blood. The receptors originated from a human donor in good health. Each CDR3 is given with its conserved first and last residue. D genes are given only for firm matches. Size is stated for part of the rows, as once, few or many counts, or as a class when the clone is expanded.

J gene	D gene	V gene	clone size	CDR3 protein	CDR3 DNA
TRBJ1-2	-	TRBV4-2	-	CAISQGPGAGGYGYTF	TGTGCCATCAGCCAAGGGCCGGGGGCGGGAGGGTATGGCTACACCTTC
TRBJ1-1	-	TRBV12-3/TRBV12-4	-	CASSFKQYTEAFF	TGTGCCAGCAGTTTTAAACAGTACACTGAAGCTTTCTTT
TRBJ1-2	-	TRBV27	-	CASSLSRQPTGYTF	TGTGCCAGCAGTTTATCGAGACAGCCTACGGGCTACACCTTC
TRBJ1-1	-	TRBV6-9	-	CASNPTGMNTEAFF	TGTGCCAGCAACCCGACAGGAATGAACACTGAAGCTTTCTTT
TRBJ1-2	-	TRBV19	few	CASSIGREGGYTF	TGTGCCAGTAGTATTGGCAGGGAGGGAGGCTACACCTTC
TRBJ1-1	-	TRBV6-1	-	CASSQGPRGNTEAFF	TGTGCCAGCAGTCAGGGGCCTCGGGGAAACACTGAAGCTTTCTTT
TRBJ2-7	TRBD1	TRBV27	few	CASGGGQGSYEQYF	TGTGCCAGCGGGGGGGGACAGGGGTCCTACGAGCAGTACTTC
TRBJ2-4	-	TRBV6-5	few	CASSYLTGYADLNIQYF	TGTGCCAGCAGTTACCTCACGGGGTACGCAGATCTAAACATTCAGTACTTC
TRBJ2-2	-	TRBV6-1	-	CASIDNTQWAPPLELFF	TGTGCCAGCATCGATAACACTCAGTGGGCGCCCCCGTTAGAGCTGTTTTTT
TRBJ1-5	-	TRBV10-3	few	CAISESRTPQHF	TGTGCCATCAGTGAGTCGCGAACGCCCCAGCATTTT
TRBJ2-2	-	TRBV4-1	-	CASSQPRGLGGELFF	TGCGCCAGCAGCCAACCCAGGGGACTGGGCGGGGAGCTGTTTTTT
TRBJ1-5	TRBD1	TRBV27	-	CASSPSTGNNQPQHF	TGTGCCAGCAGTCCCTCGACAGGGAACAATCAGCCCCAGCATTTT
TRBJ1-1	-	TRBV6-1	once	CASSEGVGSLNTEAFF	TGTGCCAGCAGTGAAGGGGTGGGGAGCCTGAACACTGAAGCTTTCTTT
TRBJ2-1	TRBD2	TRBV12-3/TRBV12-4	-	CASSPGTSGGANEQFF	TGTGCCAGCAGTCCCGGGACTAGCGGGGGGGCGAATGAGCAGTTCTTC
TRBJ2-5	-	TRBV4-1	-	CASSQDQGRETQYF	TGCGCCAGCAGTCAAGATCAGGGCCGGGAGACCCAGTACTTC
TRBJ1-6	-	TRBV12-3/TRBV12-4	-	CASSFEGVVGSSSYNSPLHF	TGTGCCAGCAGTTTTGAGGGAGTCGTTGGTAGTAGCTCCTATAATTCACCCCTCCACTTT
TRBJ2-2	-	TRBV20-1	-	CSARSGQGVTGELFF	TGCAGTGCTAGGTCTGGGCAGGGTGTCACCGGGGAGCTGTTTTTT
TRBJ2-2	-	TRBV30	few	CAFLRTTNTGELFF	TGTGCCTTCCTCAGGACCACGAACACCGGGGAGCTGTTTTTT
TRBJ1-1	TRBD1	TRBV6-5	-	CASSLTGGNTEAFF	TGTGCCAGCAGCCTGACAGGGGGGAACACTGAAGCTTTCTTT
TRBJ1-3	-	TRBV9	-	CASSPPSRPTSGNTIYF	TGTGCCAGCAGTCCACCCAGCAGGCCGACCTCTGGAAACACCATATATTTT
TRBJ1-4	-	TRBV20-1	-	CSAGGLNEKLFF	TGCAGTGCTGGTGGACTGAATGAAAAACTGTTTTTT
TRBJ2-3	-	TRBV12-3/TRBV12-4	few	CASSFRMGGLTDTQYF	TGTGCCAGCAGCTTCCGGATGGGGGGGCTCACAGATACGCAGTATTTT
TRBJ2-1	-	TRBV20-1	few	CSAPGLPHQTYSYNEQFF	TGCAGTGCCCCGGGACTCCCACATCAAACATACTCCTACAATGAGCAGTTCTTC
TRBJ1-2	TRBD1	TRBV7-2	-	CASSRDSYGYTF	TGTGCCAGCAGCAGGGACAGCTATGGCTACACCTTC
TRBJ1-6	TRBD1	TRBV27	few	CASSSGQGRRSPLHF	TGTGCCAGCAGTTCCGGACAGGGGCGTAGGTCACCCCTCCACTTT
TRBJ1-2	-	TRBV20-1	-	CSAPPGGSYGYTF	TGCAGTGCCCCCCCTGGGGGAAGCTATGGCTACACCTTC
TRBJ1-3	TRBD1	TRBV28	-	CASRPSTGGSGNTIYF	TGTGCCAGCAGACCTTCGACAGGGGGCTCTGGAAACACCATATATTTT
TRBJ2-3	TRBD1	TRBV15	-	CATSRDRGTDTQYF	TGTGCCACCAGCCGGGACAGGGGAACAGATACGCAGTATTTT
TRBJ1-1	-	TRBV25-1	-	CASSLLGALNTEAFF	TGTGCCAGCAGTTTATTGGGAGCTCTTAACACTGAAGCTTTCTTT
TRBJ2-3	TRBD2	TRBV20-1	-	CSAIAGVSDTQYF	TGCAGTGCTATAGCGGGGGTGTCAGATACGCAGTATTTT
TRBJ1-6	-	TRBV4-1	few	CASSQADDSIHF	TGCGCCAGCAGCCAAGCGGACGATAGCATCCACTTT
TRBJ2-6	TRBD1	TRBV2	few	CASMQGAGANVLTF	TGTGCCAGCATGCAGGGGGCTGGGGCCAACGTCCTGACTTTC
TRBJ2-7	-	TRBV4-1	few	CASSQDVGYEQYF	TGCGCCAGCAGCCAAGACGTGGGCTACGAGCAGTACTTC
TRBJ1-5	-	TRBV12-3/TRBV12-4	-	CASSSSQPQHF	TGTGCCAGCAGTTCAAGTCAGCCCCAGCATTTT
TRBJ1-2	TRBD1	TRBV11-2	few	CASSLEQGSGGYTF	TGTGCCAGCAGCTTAGAACAGGGGTCAGGAGGCTACACCTTC
TRBJ1-2	TRBD1	TRBV5-1	few	CASSLRQGHGYTF	TGCGCCAGCAGCCTCCGACAGGGACACGGCTACACCTTC